This paragraph covers one T cell receptor beta chain sequence. CDR3 length: 15 residues. Germline CDR1 DFQATT, CDR2 SNEGSKA (reference sequence). V lost 7 bases and J 2 bases, leaving 20 bases between the germline ends. A quantity of about 0.5 to 1 ug RNA underwent reverse transcription using random hexamers. The amplification used immunoSEQ multiplex PCR on TCR beta CDR3; it spanned 54 Vbeta and 13 Jbeta. TCRdb processed the immunoSEQ multiplex PCR reads anew with MiXCR; each CDR3 protein has one entry. The profile shows about 76,000 distinct CDR3 sequences, more than 85% of them singletons. The sample is drawn from a study of CD8 T cells in Susac syndrome.

The clonotype comes from a human donor with multiple sclerosis. The chain carries TRBV20-1 and TRBJ2-5; either TRBD1 or TRBD2 may supply D (5 bases each). The sequenced sample was CD8+ T cells from PBMCs. In nucleotides, the CDR3 is TGCAGTGTCCCTCTGTCCCCGGGACGGCAAGAGACCCAGTACTTC. As protein: CSVPLSPGRQETQYF.